This TCR beta chain was obtained from a study of CD8 T cells in Susac syndrome (dated by TCRdb to about 2019). General notes on the study: Whether CD8+ T cell activation and differentiation in Susac syndrome was antigen driven was tested using repertoire sequencing. The clonality of the CD8+ T cell repertoire was compared across some eleven healthy donors, some 14 Susac syndrome patients and under 19 multiple sclerosis patients.

CDR1 LNHNV and CDR2 YYDKDF were looked up in the germline V gene (reference sequence). Reading from cysteine to phenylalanine, the CDR3 counts 14 amino acids. Left in the record is the CDR3 DNA by itself, 42 bases read in frame from the first base. At the junction V is shortened by 6 bases and J by 7 bases; bases outside the gene matches: 6. RNA was extracted with the RNeasy kit and roughly 0.5 to 1 ug was reverse transcribed using random hexamers. The immunoSEQ multiplex PCR assay, covering 54 Vbeta and 13 Jbeta segments, was used to amplify TCR beta CDR3 regions. Bias from PCR amplification was corrected by using a synthetic template baseline for primer optimization and for computational correction. In the authors' own workflow: Only productive sequences were kept, with reads annotated to V, D and J genes according to IMGT and analyzed in immunoSEQ Analyzer. To calculate clonality, Shannon entropy was normalized by log2 of the number of productive unique sequences and then subtracted from one. Public and private clones were assessed among the 100 most prevalent clones of each patient and control. Clones were defined as Susac-specific when absent from the healthy and MS cohorts, from fewer than 1,300 published viral clones and from other ImmuneACCESS disease sequences. The public reads were reprocessed in TCRdb via fastp at Q25 and MiXCR, keeping in-frame beta chains. Every CDR3 protein is listed once, alongside the most common genes and DNA of its rows. What appears here as the V and J calls and clone size reflects TCRdb's work, not the paper's. For this sample there are about 180,000 distinct CDR3 sequences; 85% to 95% appear just once. In total, the top ten clones hold about 0.15% of the sample.

High-throughput TCR beta sequencing profiled peripheral blood CD8+ and CD4+ T cells from healthy donors, Susac syndrome patients and multiple sclerosis patients. The multiple sclerosis controls were treatment-naive patients who had stable or active relapsing-remitting disease and met the revised McDonald criteria. Bulk CD8+ and CD4+ T cells were purified by magnetic negative isolation, while CD8+ TEMRA cells were enriched using FACS. Blood was collected in EDTA tubes and processed within 24 hours, with PBMCs isolated through density gradient centrifugation. PBMCs intended for TCR sequencing were cryopreserved in liquid nitrogen and thawed later in a water bath at 37 degrees C. The sorted or isolated CD4+, CD8+ and CD8+ TEMRA cells reached a purity of at least 90%. About this clonotype: Its target antigen remains unknown. Base qualities are not recorded, but no much larger clone differs from it by a single base.

What the work shows at the level of the full study, not this receptor alone: The number of individuals in the TCR sequencing and HLA analysis was recognized as being relatively small.

Recombination linked TRBV15 to TRBJ1-2; the junction holds 12 bases that match TRBD1. Material: CD8+ T cells from PBMCs. The source is a human donor with multiple sclerosis. The nucleotide sequence is TGTGCCACCAGGTCCCGGGACAGGGGGCCTGGCTACACCTTC. Translated, this is CATRSRDRGPGYTF.